The TCR beta chain described here comes from a study of T cells after yellow fever vaccination. Regarding the study as a whole: In post-booster samples, most primary-vaccination clones reappeared (96% CD4, 70% to 90% CD8). High-abundance clonotypes from the bulk population could contaminate FACS-sorted repertoires.

This clonotype was seen only a few times. As yet, its antigen is unknown. In germline, CDR1 is MNHEY, CDR2 SMNVEV (reference sequence). The V gene lost 7 bases and the J gene lost 4 bases, with 17 bases spanning the gap. CDR3 size: 15 residues. A single record per CDR3 protein comes from TCRdb applying MiXCR to the 5' RACE reads. The top ten hold approximately 3.3% of the sample, which has about 300,000 distinct CDR3 sequences, approximately 8% seen once. The V and J genes are TRBV27 and TRBJ2-1, with D perhaps matching TRBD1 (6 bases). Sequencing used CD4+ T cells sorted from PBMCs, obtained 5 days after the yellow fever booster vaccination. This TCR was recovered from a man aged 18 to 30 who received the YFV17D yellow fever vaccine. The DNA of the CDR3 is TGTGCCAGCACCTACCAGGGGAAATGGTACAATGAGCAGTTCTTC. Encoded protein: CASTYQGKWYNEQFF.